This is a list of T cell receptor beta chains from one sample in a study of preoperative IRX-2 immunotherapy in early breast cancer. Clones were read by immunoSEQ multiplex PCR, and TCRdb kept only the in-frame ones, dropping some. This table has tens of thousands of clones, roughly four fifths appearing once. The sample here was lymph node tissue, taken from a patient treated with IRX-2 immunotherapy. The receptors originated from a human donor with breast cancer. Each CDR3 is given with its conserved first and last residue. A D gene is named only where the DNA matches it firmly. A row's size may be missing; if present it is once, few, many or a size class.

abundance,d_gene,v_gene,j_gene,len,CDR3aa,CDR3nt
NA,NA,TRBV27,TRBJ2-1,14,CASSFRGGLHEQFF,TGTGCCAGCAGTTTCAGGGGGGGTTTGCATGAGCAGTTCTTC
NA,NA,TRBV6-9,TRBJ2-5,12,CAWQELRETQYF,TGTGCCTGGCAGGAGTTGCGAGAGACCCAGTACTTC
NA,NA,TRBV6-8,TRBJ1-5,13,CAIGGRGDQPQHF,TGTGCCATAGGAGGTAGGGGCGATCAGCCCCAGCATTTT
NA,NA,TRBV5-1,TRBJ2-2,14,CASSFRGGTGELFF,TGCGCCAGCAGCTTCCGGGGAGGCACCGGGGAGCTGTTTTTT
NA,NA,TRBV29-1,TRBJ1-5,13,CTYSQGSNQPQHF,TGCACCTATAGCCAAGGGAGCAATCAGCCCCAGCATTTT
once,NA,TRBV6-4,TRBJ1-3,11,CASSHDRTIYF,TGTGCCAGCAGTCACGACCGCACCATATATTTT
NA,NA,TRBV28,TRBJ1-1,16,CASSFSGAGKNTEAFF,TGTGCCAGCAGTTTTTCGGGTGCAGGCAAGAACACTGAAGCTTTCTTT
NA,TRBD1,TRBV6-8,TRBJ1-1,14,CAVGTEAPDTEAFF,TGTGCAGTCGGGACAGAGGCCCCGGACACTGAAGCTTTCTTT
NA,NA,TRBV25-1,TRBJ1-2,12,CASSVAGLGYTF,TGTGCCAGCAGTGTTGCGGGGCTCGGCTACACCTTC
NA,TRBD2,TRBV4-1,TRBJ2-1,14,CASSLAGPYNEQFF,TGCGCCAGCAGCCTAGCGGGCCCGTACAATGAGCAGTTCTTC
NA,NA,TRBV25-1,TRBJ1-2,12,CASTTANYGYTF,TGTGCCAGCACCACCGCTAACTATGGCTACACCTTC
NA,TRBD1,TRBV28,TRBJ1-4,14,CASSKQGVNEKLFF,TGTGCCAGCAGTAAACAGGGGGTAAACGAAAAACTGTTTTTT
NA,NA,TRBV9,TRBJ1-1,15,CASSSEDPTNTEAFF,TGTGCCAGCAGCTCAGAGGACCCGACGAACACTGAAGCTTTCTTT
NA,NA,TRBV6-8,TRBJ2-1,13,CASRFGGQGEQFF,TGTGCCAGCAGGTTCGGGGGGCAAGGTGAGCAGTTCTTC
NA,NA,TRBV6-8,TRBJ2-3,16,CASSYEIGGSTDTQYF,TGTGCCAGCAGTTACGAGATCGGGGGATCCACAGATACGCAGTATTTT
NA,NA,TRBV5-1,TRBJ1-4,15,CASSLWGGTNEKLFF,TGCGCCAGCAGTTTGTGGGGGGGAACTAATGAAAAACTGTTTTTT
NA,TRBD1,TRBV15,TRBJ2-7,14,CATSRVRDRYEQYF,TGTGCCACCAGCAGAGTACGGGACAGATACGAGCAGTACTTC
NA,NA,TRBV30,TRBJ1-1,13,CAWSVGLNTEAFF,TGTGCCTGGAGTGTTGGCTTGAACACTGAAGCTTTCTTT
NA,NA,TRBV7-1,TRBJ2-1,16,CASSLGPSGPDNEQFF,TGTGCCAGCAGCTTAGGGCCGAGCGGGCCCGACAATGAGCAGTTCTTC
few,TRBD1,TRBV11-3,TRBJ1-1,14,CASSPYNRGREAFF,TGTGCCAGCAGCCCCTATAACAGGGGCCGTGAAGCTTTCTTT
NA,NA,TRBV11-3,TRBJ2-7,15,CASSPRDSLFYEQYF,TGTGCCAGCAGCCCCCGGGACTCCTTATTCTACGAGCAGTACTTC
NA,NA,TRBV11-3,TRBJ2-2,14,CASRGTLGTRELFF,TGTGCCAGCAGAGGGACCCTGGGCACCCGGGAGCTGTTTTTT
NA,TRBD1,TRBV28,TRBJ2-3,16,CASSLTGDRRTDTQYF,TGTGCCAGCAGTTTAACGGGGGACAGGAGAACAGATACGCAGTATTTT
NA,TRBD1,TRBV19,TRBJ2-3,16,CASSTAGGYSTDTQYF,TGTGCCAGTAGTACCGCAGGGGGCTACAGCACAGATACGCAGTATTTT
NA,NA,TRBV18,TRBJ2-2,15,CASSPLAVPAGELFF,TGTGCCAGCTCACCCTTAGCGGTCCCCGCCGGGGAGCTGTTTTTT
NA,NA,TRBV6-8,TRBJ1-3,15,CASRRSRGWGNTIYF,TGTGCCAGCAGGCGTTCGAGGGGATGGGGAAACACCATATATTTT
NA,NA,TRBV28,TRBJ1-4,15,CASSPWDTANEKLFF,TGTGCCAGCAGCCCTTGGGACACGGCTAATGAAAAACTGTTTTTT
NA,TRBD1,TRBV29-1,TRBJ1-2,13,CSATRDRDYGYTF,TGCAGCGCGACCCGGGACAGGGACTATGGCTACACCTTC
NA,NA,TRBV6-8,TRBJ1-5,14,CASSYNRNNQPQHF,TGTGCCAGCAGTTATAACAGGAACAATCAGCCCCAGCATTTT
once,NA,TRBV19,TRBJ1-4,14,CASSRRGTNEKLFF,TGTGCCAGTAGTAGAAGGGGAACTAATGAAAAACTGTTTTTT
NA,TRBD1,TRBV6-8,TRBJ2-1,17,CASSYSKAGGTYNEQFF,TGTGCCAGCAGTTACTCGAAAGCAGGGGGAACCTACAATGAGCAGTTCTTC
NA,TRBD1,TRBV27,TRBJ2-5,13,CASRGGGQETQYF,TGTGCCAGCAGAGGGGGCGGCCAAGAGACCCAGTACTTC
NA,NA,TRBV7-1,TRBJ1-1,13,CASSRQGSTEAFF,TGTGCCAGCAGCCGTCAGGGGAGCACTGAAGCTTTCTTT
NA,NA,TRBV28,TRBJ1-1,16,CASSFLPGSWGTEAFF,TGTGCCAGCAGTTTCCTTCCCGGGTCCTGGGGCACTGAAGCTTTCTTT
NA,NA,TRBV28,TRBJ1-5,13,CASRAALNQPQHF,TGTGCCAGCAGGGCAGCTCTAAATCAGCCCCAGCATTTT
once,TRBD1,TRBV14,TRBJ2-7,14,CASSRTGRSYEQYF,TGTGCCAGCAGCCGGACAGGAAGATCCTACGAGCAGTACTTC
once,NA,TRBV29-1,TRBJ1-1,12,CSVRGRDTEAFF,TGCAGCGTTCGGGGGCGTGACACTGAAGCTTTCTTT
NA,NA,TRBV28,TRBJ1-2,15,CASSFLQGWGYGYTF,TGTGCCAGCAGTTTCCTTCAGGGGTGGGGCTATGGCTACACCTTC
NA,NA,TRBV6-7,TRBJ2-6,17,CASRSGGTSSGANVLTF,TGTGCCAGTCGATCCGGCGGGACCAGCTCTGGGGCCAACGTCCTGACTTTC
few,TRBD1,TRBV10-3,TRBJ1-4,15,CAISGGQGTNEKLFF,TGTGCCATCAGTGGGGGACAGGGCACTAATGAAAAACTGTTTTTT
NA,TRBD2,TRBV11-3,TRBJ2-3,15,CASSTTAGDTDTQYF,TGTGCCAGCAGCACTACAGCGGGAGACACAGATACGCAGTATTTT
once,TRBD2,TRBV2,TRBJ2-7,12,CASRPREGEQYF,TGTGCCAGCAGGCCACGGGAGGGCGAGCAGTACTTC
few,TRBD1,TRBV28,TRBJ1-1,16,CASTTPLGQGNTEAFF,TGTGCCAGCACCACTCCGTTGGGACAGGGGAACACTGAAGCTTTCTTT
few,TRBD1,TRBV6-8,TRBJ2-2,14,CASRLTGSTGELFF,TGTGCCAGCAGACTGACAGGGAGCACCGGGGAGCTGTTTTTT
once,NA,TRBV19,TRBJ2-2,14,CASSIRAGTGELFF,TGTGCCAGTAGTATAAGGGCCGGGACCGGGGAGCTGTTTTTT
NA,NA,TRBV16,TRBJ2-3,18,CASSRGSSGERVPDTQYF,TGTGCCAGCAGCCGAGGGAGTTCCGGAGAGAGGGTGCCAGATACGCAGTATTTT
NA,NA,TRBV6-7,TRBJ2-1,14,CASSYSSPRDEQFF,TGTGCCAGCAGTTACTCCTCCCCGCGGGATGAGCAGTTCTTC
NA,TRBD2,TRBV15,TRBJ2-3,15,CATSRLAGAEDTQYF,TGTGCCACCAGCAGGTTAGCGGGGGCCGAAGATACGCAGTATTTT
NA,TRBD1,TRBV28,TRBJ2-1,18,CASSRAFVPGQGVNEQFF,TGTGCCAGCAGTCGAGCTTTTGTTCCGGGACAGGGGGTCAATGAGCAGTTCTTC
NA,TRBD1,TRBV2,TRBJ2-1,15,CASSVAGGNGDEQFF,TGTGCCAGCAGCGTAGCAGGGGGCAATGGGGATGAGCAGTTCTTC
NA,NA,TRBV6-8,TRBJ2-6,13,CASSGPGANVLTF,TGTGCCAGCAGTGGTCCTGGGGCCAACGTCCTGACTTTC
NA,NA,TRBV30,TRBJ1-6,14,CAWSVLNLNSPLHF,TGTGCCTGGAGTGTATTGAATCTGAATTCACCCCTCCACTTT
once,NA,TRBV11-3,TRBJ1-1,15,CASSSLRAGNTEAFF,TGTGCCAGCAGCTCCCTAAGGGCAGGGAACACTGAAGCTTTCTTT